This TCR beta chain comes out of a study of cytomegalovirus exposure and HLA in healthy donors. Details on this clone: Its antigen is as yet unknown.

Broader study findings: Among donors in an Asian-associated ancestry cluster, a later analysis reportedly found fewer N-insertions than the roughly 700-donor mean. Among TCR sequences, most were rare, though some public TCRs appeared in many donors. An assumption of roughly uniform sequencing depth across donors underlay the presence/absence analyses.

PCR primers comprised 60 Vbeta and 13 Jbeta primers. The repertoire was sequenced with immunoSEQ multiplex PCR; TCRdb's copy has only in-frame clones and lacks some. The data include 180,000 or so clones; the top ten clones carry 0.65% to 0.9%. This CDR3 is 14 amino acids long. The V gene's germline CDR1 is LNHDA and CDR2 SQIVND (reference sequence). Trimming removed 1 base at V and 2 bases at J, with 8 bases between. The sequenced sample was PBMCs. The rearrangement links TRBV19 to TRBJ2-5; a weak D match, TRBD1 (6 bases). The TCR sequence derives from a woman aged 18-29 years in good health and CMV-seropositive. Here the CDR3 reads CASSIVRGQETQYF. CDR3 sequence (DNA): TGTGCCAGTAGTATAGTGAGGGGGCAAGAGACCCAGTACTTC. Full variable domain (missing parts from reference TRBV19 and TRBJ2-5): DGGITQSPKYLFRKEGQNVTLSCEQNLNHDAMYWYRQDPGQGLRLIYYSQIVNDFQKGDIAEGYSVSREKKESFPLTVTSAQKNPTAFYLCASSIVRGQETQYFGPGTRLLVL.